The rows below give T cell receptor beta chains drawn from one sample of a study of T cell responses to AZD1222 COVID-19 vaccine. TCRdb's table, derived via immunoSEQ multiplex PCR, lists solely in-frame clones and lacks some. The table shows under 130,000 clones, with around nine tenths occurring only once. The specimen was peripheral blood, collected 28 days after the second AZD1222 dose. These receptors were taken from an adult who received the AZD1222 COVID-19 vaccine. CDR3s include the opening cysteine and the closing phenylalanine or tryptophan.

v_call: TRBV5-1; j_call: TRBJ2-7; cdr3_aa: CASSLAVTEGIYEQYF
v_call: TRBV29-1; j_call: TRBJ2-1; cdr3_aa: CSVEGTLTGLNEQFF
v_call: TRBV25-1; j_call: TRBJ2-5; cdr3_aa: CATETDLTETQYF
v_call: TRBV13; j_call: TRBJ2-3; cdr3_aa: CASSYRQGPTDTQYF
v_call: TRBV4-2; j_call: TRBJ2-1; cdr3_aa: CASSQDPGQFYNEQFF
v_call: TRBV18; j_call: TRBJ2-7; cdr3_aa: CASSPLQGVDSYEQYF
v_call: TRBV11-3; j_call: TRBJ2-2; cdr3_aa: CASSLDGRNTGELFF
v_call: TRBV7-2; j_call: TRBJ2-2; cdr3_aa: CASSLGSGVAAGELFF
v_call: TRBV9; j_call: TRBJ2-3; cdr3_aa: CASSGTGTSTDTQYF
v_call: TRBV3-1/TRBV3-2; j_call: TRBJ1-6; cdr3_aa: CASSQEAVRSSYNSPLHF
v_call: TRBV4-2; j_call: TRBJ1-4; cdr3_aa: CASSPGVAATNEKLFF
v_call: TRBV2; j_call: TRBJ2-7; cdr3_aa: CASSGRTYEQYF
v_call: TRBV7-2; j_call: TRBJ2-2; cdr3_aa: CASSKYTGELFF
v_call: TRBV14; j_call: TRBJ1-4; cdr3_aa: CASSQELGGKLFF
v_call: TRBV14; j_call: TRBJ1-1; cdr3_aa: CASSQIKRTREQGLNTEAFF
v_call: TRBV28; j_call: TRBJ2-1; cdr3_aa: CSTSGNYNEQFF
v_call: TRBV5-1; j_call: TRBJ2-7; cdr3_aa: CASSSGTSLHEQYF
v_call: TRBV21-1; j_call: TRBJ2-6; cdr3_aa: CASSKRKWGQSSSGANVLTF
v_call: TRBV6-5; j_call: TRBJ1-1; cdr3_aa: CASSYKGNTEAFF
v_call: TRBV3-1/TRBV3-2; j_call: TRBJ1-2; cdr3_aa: CASSQNLPGGGLGYTF
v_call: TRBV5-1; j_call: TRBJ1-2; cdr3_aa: CASSVSGTGVYGYTF
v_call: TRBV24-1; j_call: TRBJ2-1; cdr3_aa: CATSGRDRVSDEQFF
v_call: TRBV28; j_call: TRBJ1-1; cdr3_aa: CASSATSPALTEAFF
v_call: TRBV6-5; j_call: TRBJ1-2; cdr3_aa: CASSYSKIEPYGYTF
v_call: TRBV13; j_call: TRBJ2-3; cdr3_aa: CASSLDTGGIADTQYF
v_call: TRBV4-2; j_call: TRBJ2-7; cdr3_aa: CASSQDSTGKNSEQYF
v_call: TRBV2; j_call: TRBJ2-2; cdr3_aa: CASSESGGPTGELFF
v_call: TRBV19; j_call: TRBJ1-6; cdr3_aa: CASNRGTANSPLHF
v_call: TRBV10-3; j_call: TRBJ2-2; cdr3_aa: CAIRGLTNTGELFF